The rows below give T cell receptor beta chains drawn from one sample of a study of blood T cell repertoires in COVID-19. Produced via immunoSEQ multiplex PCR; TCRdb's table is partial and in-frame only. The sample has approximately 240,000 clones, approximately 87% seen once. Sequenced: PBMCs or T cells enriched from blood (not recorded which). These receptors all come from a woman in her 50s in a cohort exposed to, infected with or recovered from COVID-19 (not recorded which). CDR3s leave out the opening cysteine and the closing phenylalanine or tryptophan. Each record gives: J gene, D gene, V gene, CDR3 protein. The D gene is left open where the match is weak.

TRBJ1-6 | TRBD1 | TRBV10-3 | AISDHRDSSYNSPLH
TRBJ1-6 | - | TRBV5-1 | ASSQGGGGDGNSPLH
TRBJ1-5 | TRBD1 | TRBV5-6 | ASSSRDRGSNQPQH
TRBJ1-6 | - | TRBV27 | ASSLSTRSNSPLH
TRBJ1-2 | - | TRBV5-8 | ASSFEQTTYGYT
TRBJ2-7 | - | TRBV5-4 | ASSLGGGRTYEQY
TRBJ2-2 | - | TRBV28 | ASSLGLQGWNTGELF
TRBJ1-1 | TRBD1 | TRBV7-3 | ASSTQGGTEAF
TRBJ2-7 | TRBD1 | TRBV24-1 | ATSESGTGGAEQY
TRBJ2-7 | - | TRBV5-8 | ASSLLGQGLPYEQY
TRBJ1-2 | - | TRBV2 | ASNRVNYGYT
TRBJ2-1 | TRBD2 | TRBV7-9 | ASSLWVSGGNEQF
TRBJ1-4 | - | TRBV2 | ASSDRGREKLF
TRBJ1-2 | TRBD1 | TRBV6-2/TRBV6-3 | ASSYQQGSVGYGYT
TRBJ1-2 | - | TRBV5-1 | ASSLAGTFYGYT
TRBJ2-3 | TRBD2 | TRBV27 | ASSLRSSGGPRRDTQY
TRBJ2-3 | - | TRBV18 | ASSSSRTDTQY
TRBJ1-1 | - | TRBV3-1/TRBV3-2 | ASSSRVNTEAF
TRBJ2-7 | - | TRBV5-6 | ASSLAGFEQY
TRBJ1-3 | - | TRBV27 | ASSLVRGGNTIY
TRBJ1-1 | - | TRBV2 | ASSTDRHTTEAF
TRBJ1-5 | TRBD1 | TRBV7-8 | ASSRVTGDLNQPQH
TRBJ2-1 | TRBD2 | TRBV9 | ASSVYPISGGAYEQF
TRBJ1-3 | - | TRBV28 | ASRPGQTGNTIY
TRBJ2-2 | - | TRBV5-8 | ASSVTLGADTGELF
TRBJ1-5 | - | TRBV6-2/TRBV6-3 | ASSYILDSPNQPQH
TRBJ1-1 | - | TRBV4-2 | ASSQDIRTVGAF
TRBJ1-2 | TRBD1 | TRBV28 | ASSLGVRDRRYYGGYT
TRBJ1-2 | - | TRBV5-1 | ASSLAVGQDYGYT
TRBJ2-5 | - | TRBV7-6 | ASSSRSRQETQY
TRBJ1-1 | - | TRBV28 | ASRSDRVRAF
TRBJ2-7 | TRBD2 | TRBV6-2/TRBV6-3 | ASSRLAGAVYEQY
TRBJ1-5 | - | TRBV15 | ATADRNYYNQPQH
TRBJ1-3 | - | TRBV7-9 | ASSYRDRNTIY
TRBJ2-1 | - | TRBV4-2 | ASSQRGAGEGEQF
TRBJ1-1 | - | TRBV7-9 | ASSLGGSQDASGAF
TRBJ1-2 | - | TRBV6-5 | ASSYSTGNYGYT
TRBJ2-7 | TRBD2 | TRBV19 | ASSTAPLAGGLGEQY
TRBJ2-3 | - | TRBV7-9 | ASSFIRDFPLGETDTQY
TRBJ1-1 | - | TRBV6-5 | ASSRWGEDTEAF
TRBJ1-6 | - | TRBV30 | AWREQPSSYNSPLH
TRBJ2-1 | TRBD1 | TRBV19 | ASTLGTGVGNEQF
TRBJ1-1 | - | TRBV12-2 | ASRLGAKQRLNTEAF
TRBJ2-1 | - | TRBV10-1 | ASSDRGLGGYNEQF
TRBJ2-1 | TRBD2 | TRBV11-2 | ASSLYGTSGGAYNEQF
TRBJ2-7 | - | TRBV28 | ASTWQVFPYEQY
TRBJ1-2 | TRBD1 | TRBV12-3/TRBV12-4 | ASSLTGVIGYT
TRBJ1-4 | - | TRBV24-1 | ATSDSTSTNEKLF
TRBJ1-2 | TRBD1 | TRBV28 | ASSPGQVYGYT
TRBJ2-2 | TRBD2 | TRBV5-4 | ASSTTSGGRNTGELF
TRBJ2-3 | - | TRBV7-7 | ASSLTSGESDTQY
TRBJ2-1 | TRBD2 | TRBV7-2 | ASSSSSGGAYNEQF